The 30 T cell receptor beta chains given below trace back to one sample, sequenced in a study of T cell changes during pregnancy in multiple sclerosis. The method was immunoSEQ multiplex PCR; TCRdb's version includes in-frame clones alone and lacks a portion of them. Altogether 55,000 to 70,000 clones are present, about nine tenths being singletons, with the ten largest covering roughly 2.1%. The sample here was peripheral blood, taken in the first trimester of pregnancy. These receptors were obtained from a female donor in good health, enrolled as a control in a pregnancy study.

The rearrangement joins TRBV27 to TRBJ1-1; D call uncertain. V was pared by 7 bases and J by 1 base, with 4 bases between. CDR3 length: 11 amino acids. The germline V gene encodes CDR1 MNHEY and CDR2 SMNVEV (reference sequence). The CDR3 reads CASNTNTEAFF. CDR3 sequence (DNA): TGTGCCAGCAACACGAACACTGAAGCTTTCTTT.

The chain is built from TRBV5-8 and TRBJ2-7, with D possibly TRBD2 on 6 matching bases. V lost 4 bases and J 5 bases, leaving 16 bases between the germline ends. This CDR3 is 14 amino acids long. CDR1 is SGHTS, CDR2 YDEGEE, per germline. The chain's CDR3 is CASSPVRPGDEQYF. The CDR3 region has the DNA TGTGCCAGCAGCCCCGTACGGCCGGGGGACGAGCAGTACTTC.

The V and J genes are TRBV15 and TRBJ2-7; 7 positions match TRBD2. The germline CDR1 and CDR2 sequences are LNHNV and YYDKDF (reference sequence). J was trimmed by 4 bases and V by 0 bases; bases with no gene match: 6. The CDR3 runs 15 residues. The CDR3 nucleotides are TGTGCCACCAGCAGAGAGGGGGGGGGAGGGTACGAGCAGTACTTC. This encodes CATSREGGGGYEQYF.

This clone appeared once. The chain links TRBV6-4 to TRBJ1-1; 8 bases match TRBD1. After removal of 10 bases from V and 5 bases from J, the junction contained 18 bases not matched to a gene. The CDR3 runs to 16 residues. Germline assignment: CDR1 MRHNA and CDR2 SNTAGT. The DNA of the CDR3 is TGTGCCACCCCTTTAGTAAGGACAGGGCGTAGAACTGAAGCTTTCTTT. Its translation is CATPLVRTGRRTEAFF.

The chain joins TRBV12-5 to TRBJ1-1; D not certain. Trimming pared 1 base from V and 11 bases from J, leaving 17 bases between. The germline V gene encodes CDR1 LGHNT and CDR2 FRNRAP. This CDR3 contains 14 residues. Here the CDR3 DNA reads TGTGCTAGTGGTTTGGACCTGACTGCTCAAAAGGCTTTCTTT. The encoded protein is CASGLDLTAQKAFF.

The chain uses TRBV5-4 and TRBJ1-1; 9 nucleotides align to TRBD1. Germline values: CDR1 SGHNT, CDR2 YYREEE (reference sequence). The length of the CDR3 is 14 residues. J lost 9 bases, V lost 0 bases, and 6 bases had no gene match. CDR3 region: CASSLEGQGIQAFF. CDR3 bases: TGTGCCAGCAGCTTGGAGGGACAGGGCATACAAGCTTTCTTT.

This chain links TRBV9 with TRBJ1-1; tentative D call: TRBD1 (6 bases). CDR1 SGDLS and CDR2 YYNGEE come from the germline V gene. CDR3 size: 13 residues. Trimming took 1 base from V and 5 from J, leaving 9 bases between them. CDR3 DNA: TGTGCCAGCAGCGTAATGAGGGGGACTGAAGCTTTCTTT. It yields the protein CASSVMRGTEAFF.

The chain uses TRBV19 and TRBJ2-1; the match to TRBD1 covers 9 bases. This CDR3 comprises 15 residues. Looked up from germline, CDR1 is LNHDA and CDR2 is SQIVND (reference sequence). J lost 8 bases, V lost 6 bases, and 11 bases had no gene match. The CDR3 nucleotides are TGTGCCAGTAGGACACGACAGGGGGGTATAGATGAGCAGTTCTTC. Its protein product is CASRTRQGGIDEQFF.

The chain combines TRBV18 with TRBJ2-7, with 8 bases matching TRBD1. The CDR3 contains 18 residues. Trimming cost V 3 bases and J 0 bases; bases outside gene matches: 13. CDR1 and CDR2 from the germline V gene are KGHSH and LQKENI. The CDR3 nucleotides read TGTGCCAGCTCACCCGGACAGGGACCGGTACCTAGCTCCTACGAGCAGTACTTC. Its translation is CASSPGQGPVPSSYEQYF.

The chain employs TRBV6-5 and TRBJ2-1, with 7 bases fitting TRBD2. Germline lookup yields CDR1 MNHEY and CDR2 SVGAGI. The CDR3 has 11 residues. Trimming took 10 bases from V and 7 from J; bases not matched to a gene: 4. The CDR3 loop is CAKLAINEQFF. Written as DNA, the CDR3 is TGTGCCAAACTAGCGATAAATGAGCAGTTCTTC.

V is TRBV6-4 and J is TRBJ1-2, with D perhaps matching TRBD1 (6 bases). The CDR3 sequence is 15 residues long. V shed 6 bases and J shed 0 bases, with 14 bases lying between them. Germline V lookup: CDR1 MRHNA, CDR2 SNTAGT. The CDR3 reads CASSQQGGSNYGYTF. CDR3 bases: TGTGCCAGCAGCCAACAGGGAGGGTCTAACTATGGCTACACCTTC.

This clone has only a few counts. The chain couples TRBV6-6 to TRBJ1-5; unclear D gene. CDR3 size: 15 residues. V dropped 2 bases and J dropped 7 bases, with 15 bases sitting between them. Germline V gene sequence: CDR1 MNHNY, CDR2 SVGAGI (reference sequence). CDR3 region: CASSYTPEGWQPQHF. CDR3 in DNA: TGTGCCAGCAGTTACACCCCCGAGGGATGGCAGCCCCAGCATTTT.

This chain uses TRBV18 with TRBJ2-7; weak D call: TRBD2 (5 bases). Looked up from germline, CDR1 is KGHSH and CDR2 is LQKENI. This CDR3 contains 17 residues. V lost 0 bases, J lost 1 base, and 16 bases lay in between. The CDR3 reads CASSPPRTAPGSYEQYF. The CDR3 region has the DNA TGTGCCAGCTCACCACCCAGGACCGCCCCGGGGTCCTACGAGCAGTACTTC.

This sequence joins TRBV9 and TRBJ2-3; 7 bases map to TRBD1. CDR3 size: 14 residues. V dropped 6 bases and J dropped 5; count of bases not matched to a gene: 9. Germline assignment: CDR1 SGDLS and CDR2 YYNGEE. The CDR3 region is CASIKGGSEDTQYF. The CDR3 DNA follows: TGTGCCAGCATTAAAGGGGGCTCTGAAGATACGCAGTATTTT.

The V gene is TRBV27, the J gene TRBJ2-1; D gene uncertain. CDR1 is MNHEY and CDR2 is SMNVEV in the germline V gene (reference sequence). The CDR3 covers 14 residues. V was clipped by 3 bases and J by 4 bases, with 10 bases between them. This CDR3 reads CASSFLQSYNEQFF. The CDR3 DNA reads as TGTGCCAGCAGTTTTCTACAGTCTTACAATGAGCAGTTCTTC.

The chain couples TRBV18 to TRBJ2-7; D possibly corresponds to TRBD1 (5 bases). CDR3 size: 16 residues. CDR1 and CDR2 from the germline V gene are KGHSH and LQKENI. The ends were cut back, 3 bases at V and 4 bases at J, with 19 bases in the middle. The CDR3 sequence: CASSPPRGRVSYEQYF. In DNA form, the CDR3 reads TGTGCCAGCTCACCTCCCCGAGGCAGGGTATCTTACGAGCAGTACTTC.

The genes are TRBV6-4 and TRBJ2-3; D perhaps matches TRBD2 (6 bases). V lost 0 bases, J lost 3 bases, and 13 bases lay in between. The CDR3 totals 16 residues. From germline, CDR1 is MRHNA and CDR2 SNTAGT. The CDR3 DNA reads TGTGCCAGCAGTGACTCCGGGGGAATTGGAACAGATACGCAGTATTTT. It specifies CASSDSGGIGTDTQYF.

V is TRBV7-9 and J is TRBJ2-1; TRBD1 is a possible D gene (5 bases). Deletions cut 3 bases from V and 8 bases from J, with 8 bases between. The CDR3 sequence is 12 residues long. Germline CDR1 reads SEHNR; CDR2 reads FQNEAQ (reference sequence). CDR3 in DNA: TGTGCCAGCAGCTTGGGGCCGGATGAGCAGTTCTTC. Residues: CASSLGPDEQFF. The variable domain in full, with the rest retrieved from reference TRBV7-9 and TRBJ2-1, is DTGVSQNPRHKITKRGQNVTFRCDPISEHNRLYWYRQTLGQGPEFLTYFQNEAQLEKSRLLSDRFSAERPKGSFSTLEIQRTEQGDSAMYLCASSLGPDEQFFGPGTRLTVL.

In its sample, this clone was seen once. The chain employs TRBV5-6 and TRBJ1-2; D gene ambiguous. Germline CDR1 reads SGHDT; CDR2 reads YYEEEE. The length of the CDR3 is 15 residues. The V end was cut by 3 bases, the J end by 8 bases, with 20 bases between. CDR3 region: CASSYNWIVQVGYTF. For the CDR3, the DNA is TGTGCCAGCAGCTATAATTGGATCGTTCAGGTGGGCTACACCTTC.

This clone has a handful of counts. The rearrangement joins TRBV7-9 to TRBJ1-1, with D unresolved. Per germline, CDR1 SEHNR and CDR2 FQNEAQ (reference sequence). The V end was cut by 5 bases, the J end by 6 bases, with 7 bases between. The CDR3 loop spans 11 amino acids. This CDR3 is CASSLLSEAFF. CDR3 nucleotide sequence: TGTGCCAGCAGCCTCCTTTCTGAAGCTTTCTTT.

V usage is TRBV10-2 and J usage is TRBJ1-1; no firm D call. The length of the CDR3 is 14 residues. Trimming took off 7 bases at V and 5 bases at J, with 17 bases between the two ends. Germline assignment: CDR1 WSHSY and CDR2 SAAADI. CDR3 loop: CASNRLDAGTEAFF. The CDR3, as DNA: TGCGCCAGCAACAGATTGGACGCGGGGACTGAAGCTTTCTTT.

This sequence joins TRBV27 and TRBJ2-3, with D unclear. CDR1 is MNHEY and CDR2 is SMNVEV in the germline V gene (reference sequence). Trimming stripped 8 bases from V and 7 bases from J, with 7 bases between. This CDR3 is 10 amino acids long. The CDR3 nucleotides are TGTGCCAGCCTGAGAAATACGCAGTATTTT. This encodes CASLRNTQYF.

V usage is TRBV4-2 and J usage is TRBJ1-1; maybe TRBD1 (5 bases). The CDR3 contains 15 residues. Trimming cost V 1 base and J 4 bases, with 13 bases left between them. Germline V gives CDR1 LGHNA, CDR2 YNFKEQ. CDR3 DNA sequence: TGTGCCAGCAGCCAAGCCGGGACTTTCACCACTGAAGCTTTCTTT. Residues: CASSQAGTFTTEAFF.

The chain combines TRBV18 with TRBJ2-7, with 10 bases matching TRBD1. The ends lost 0 bases at V and 5 bases at J; junction bases unmatched: 16. The CDR3 contains 19 residues. Germline loops: CDR1 KGHSH, CDR2 LQKENI. CDR3 amino acids: CASSPPNTVGGTGVHEQYF. For the CDR3, the DNA is TGTGCCAGCTCACCACCGAATACCGTAGGGGGGACAGGGGTCCACGAGCAGTACTTC.

The chain uses TRBV7-2 and TRBJ1-2; no clear D. CDR1 and CDR2 (germline): SGHTA, FQGNSA. This CDR3 has 11 amino acids. The V end was cut by 7 bases, the J end by 8 bases, with 11 bases between. The CDR3 spells CASTPGGGYTF. DNA for the CDR3: TGTGCCAGCACCCCGGGTGGAGGCTACACCTTC.

The V and J genes are TRBV13 and TRBJ2-3; 12 bases line up with TRBD2. CDR1 and CDR2 (germline): PRHDT, FYEKMQ (reference sequence). V was pared by 2 bases and J by 9 bases, with 9 bases of the junction left unmatched. The CDR3 spans 16 residues. In DNA, the CDR3 is TGTGCCAGCAGCTTATTCGGGACTAGCGGGTCCGACACGCAGTATTTT. Residues: CASSLFGTSGSDTQYF.

The V and J genes are TRBV2 and TRBJ2-7; 7 bases match TRBD2. The V segment lost 7 bases and the J segment 3 bases; nucleotides outside the gene matches: 9. This CDR3 is 14 amino acids long. Germline values: CDR1 SNHLY, CDR2 FYNNEI. The CDR3 DNA reads TGTGCCAGCATGGGGGGGGATCGGGACTACGAGCAGTACTTC. Its protein is CASMGGDRDYEQYF.

This rearrangement joins TRBV20-1 to TRBJ2-5, with a possible D match to TRBD2 (5 bases). The end of the DNA fits TRBJ2-7 better, so the J call may be wrong. Germline V gene sequence: CDR1 DFQATT, CDR2 SNEGSKA (reference sequence). The CDR3 covers 11 residues. CDR3 protein: CSARTGIEQYF. The CDR3 DNA reads as TGCAGTGCTAGAACGGGGATCGAGCAGTACTTC.

The rearrangement joins TRBV6-4 to TRBJ1-6, with D tentatively TRBD1 (6 bases). Trimming pared 2 bases from V and 7 bases from J, leaving 9 bases between. The CDR3 extends over 14 amino acids. CDR1 and CDR2 (germline): MRHNA, SNTAGT. Here the CDR3 reads CASSDGGQNSPLHF. CDR3 coding DNA: TGTGCCAGCAGTGACGGGGGACAAAATTCACCCCTCCACTTT.

This rearrangement joins TRBV30 to TRBJ2-3, with a weak D call TRBD2 (5 bases). V was shortened by 0 bases and J by 5 bases, with 6 bases between the two germline ends. CDR1 GTSNPN and CDR2 SVGIG come from the germline V gene (reference sequence). There are 12 residues in the CDR3. As DNA, the CDR3 is TGTGCCTGGAGTGTACGGGGAGATACGCAGTATTTT. Translated: CAWSVRGDTQYF.